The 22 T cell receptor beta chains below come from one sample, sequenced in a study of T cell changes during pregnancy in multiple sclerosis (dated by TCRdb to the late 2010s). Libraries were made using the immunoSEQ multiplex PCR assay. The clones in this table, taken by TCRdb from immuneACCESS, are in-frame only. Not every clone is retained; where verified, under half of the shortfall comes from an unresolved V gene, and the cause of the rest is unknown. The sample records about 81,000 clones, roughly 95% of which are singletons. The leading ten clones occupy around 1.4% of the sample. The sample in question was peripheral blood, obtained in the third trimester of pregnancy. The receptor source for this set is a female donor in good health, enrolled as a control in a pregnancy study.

The CDR3 loop reads CASSLAGTGSNYGYTF. In DNA, the CDR3 is TGTGCCAGCAGCTTAGCGGGAACAGGCTCTAACTATGGCTACACCTTC. This rearrangement joins TRBV7-8 to TRBJ1-2, with D possibly matching TRBD1 (5 bases). V gave up 0 bases and J gave up 0 bases, with 11 bases separating them. Per germline, CDR1 SGHVS and CDR2 FQNEAQ. The length of the CDR3 is 16 residues.

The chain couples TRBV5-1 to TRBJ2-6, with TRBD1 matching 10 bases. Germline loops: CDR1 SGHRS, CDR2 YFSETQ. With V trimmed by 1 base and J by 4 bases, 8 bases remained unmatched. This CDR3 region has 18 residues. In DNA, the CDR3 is TGCGCCAGCAGCTTGACGGACAGGGGGACTTTGGGGGCCAACGTCCTGACTTTC. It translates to CASSLTDRGTLGANVLTF. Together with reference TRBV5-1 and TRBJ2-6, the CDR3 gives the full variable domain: KAGVTQTPRYLIKTRGQQVTLSCSPISGHRSVSWYQQTPGQGLQFLFEYFSETQRNKGNFPGRFSGRQFSNSRSEMNVSTLELGDSALYLCASSLTDRGTLGANVLTFGAGSRLTVL.

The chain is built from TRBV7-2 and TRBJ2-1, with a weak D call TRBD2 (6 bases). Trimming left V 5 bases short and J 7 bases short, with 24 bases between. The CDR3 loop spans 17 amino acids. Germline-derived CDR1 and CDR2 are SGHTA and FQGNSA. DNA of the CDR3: TGTGCCAGCAGCGCGATAGGGACTCGCCTGCTTGGAAATGAGCAGTTCTTC. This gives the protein CASSAIGTRLLGNEQFF.

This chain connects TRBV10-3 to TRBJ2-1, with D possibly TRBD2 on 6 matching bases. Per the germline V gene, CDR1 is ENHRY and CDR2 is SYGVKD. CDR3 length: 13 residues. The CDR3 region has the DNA TGTGACGCGAACCGGGACTGTTCTAATGAGCAGTTCTTC. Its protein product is CDANRDCSNEQFF.

CDR3 nucleotides: TGTGCCAGCAAAAGACAGCTTGAAGCTTTCTTT. Protein product: CASKRQLEAFF. The chain carries TRBV6-5 and TRBJ1-1, with D tentatively TRBD1 (5 bases). Deletions cut 7 bases from V and 7 bases from J, with 10 bases between. The germline V gene has CDR1 MNHEY and CDR2 SVGAGI. This CDR3 has 11 amino acids.

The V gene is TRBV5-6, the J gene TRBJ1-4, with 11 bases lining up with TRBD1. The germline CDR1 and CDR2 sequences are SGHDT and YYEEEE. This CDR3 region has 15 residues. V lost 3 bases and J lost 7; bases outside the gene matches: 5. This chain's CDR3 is CASSSQDRGREKLFF. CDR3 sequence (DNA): TGTGCCAGCAGCTCTCAGGACAGGGGGCGTGAAAAACTGTTTTTT.

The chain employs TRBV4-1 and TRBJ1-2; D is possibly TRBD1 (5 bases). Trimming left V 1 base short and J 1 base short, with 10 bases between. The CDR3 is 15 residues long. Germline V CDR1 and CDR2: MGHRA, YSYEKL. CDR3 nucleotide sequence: TGCGCCAGCAGCCAAGGACGGGGGGTTAACTATGGCTACACCTTC. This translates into CASSQGRGVNYGYTF.

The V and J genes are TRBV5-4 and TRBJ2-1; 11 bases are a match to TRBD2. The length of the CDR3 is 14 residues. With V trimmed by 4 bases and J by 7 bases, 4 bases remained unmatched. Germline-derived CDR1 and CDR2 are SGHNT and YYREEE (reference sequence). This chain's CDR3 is CASSPTSGVNEQFF. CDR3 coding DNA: TGTGCCAGCAGCCCGACTAGCGGGGTGAATGAGCAGTTCTTC.

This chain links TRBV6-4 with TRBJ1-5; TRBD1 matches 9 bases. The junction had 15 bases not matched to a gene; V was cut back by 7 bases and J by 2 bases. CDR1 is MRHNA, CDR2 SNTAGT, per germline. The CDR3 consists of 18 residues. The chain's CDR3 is CASIRTGTGCLGNQPQHF. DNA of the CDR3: TGTGCCAGCATCCGAACCGGGACAGGGTGTCTTGGCAATCAGCCCCAGCATTTT.

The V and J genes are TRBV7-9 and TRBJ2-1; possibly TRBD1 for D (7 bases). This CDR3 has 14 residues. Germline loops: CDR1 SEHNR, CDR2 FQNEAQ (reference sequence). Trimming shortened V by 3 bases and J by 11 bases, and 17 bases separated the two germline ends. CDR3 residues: CASSFGEGAGKQFF. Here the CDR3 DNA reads TGTGCCAGCAGCTTCGGAGAGGGGGCGGGAAAGCAGTTCTTC.

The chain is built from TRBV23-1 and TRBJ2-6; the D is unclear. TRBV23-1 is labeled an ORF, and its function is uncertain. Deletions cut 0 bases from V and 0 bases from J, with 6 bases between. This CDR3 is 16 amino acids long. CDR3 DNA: TGCGCCAGCAGTCAATCGCTAAGCTCTGGGGCCAACGTCCTGACTTTC. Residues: CASSQSLSSGANVLTF.

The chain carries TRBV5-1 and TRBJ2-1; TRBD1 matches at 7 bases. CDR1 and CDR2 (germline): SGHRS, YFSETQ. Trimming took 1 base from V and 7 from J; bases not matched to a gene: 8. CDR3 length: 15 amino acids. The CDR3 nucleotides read TGCGCCAGCAGCTTGATGCCAGGGGGAAGTAATGAGCAGTTCTTC. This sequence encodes CASSLMPGGSNEQFF.

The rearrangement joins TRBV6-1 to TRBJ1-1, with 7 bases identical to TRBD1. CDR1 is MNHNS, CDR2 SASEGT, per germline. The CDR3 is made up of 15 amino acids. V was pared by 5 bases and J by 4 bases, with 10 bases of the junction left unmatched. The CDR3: CASSPSRGLITEAFF. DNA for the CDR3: TGTGCCAGCAGTCCCTCGAGGGGGCTTATCACTGAAGCTTTCTTT.

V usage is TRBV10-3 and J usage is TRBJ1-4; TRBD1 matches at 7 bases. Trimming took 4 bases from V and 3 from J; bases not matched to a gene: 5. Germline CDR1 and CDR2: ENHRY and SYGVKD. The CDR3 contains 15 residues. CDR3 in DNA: TGTGCCATCAGTGCGGACAGGAGTTCTAATGAAAAACTGTTTTTT. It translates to CAISADRSSNEKLFF.

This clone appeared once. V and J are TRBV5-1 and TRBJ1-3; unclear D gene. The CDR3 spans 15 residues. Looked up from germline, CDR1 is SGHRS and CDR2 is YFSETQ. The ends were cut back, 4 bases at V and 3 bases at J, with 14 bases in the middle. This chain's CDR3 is CASSLGEVNGNTIYF. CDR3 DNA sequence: TGCGCCAGCAGCCTCGGGGAGGTGAATGGAAACACCATATATTTT. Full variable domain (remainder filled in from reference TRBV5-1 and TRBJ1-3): KAGVTQTPRYLIKTRGQQVTLSCSPISGHRSVSWYQQTPGQGLQFLFEYFSETQRNKGNFPGRFSGRQFSNSRSEMNVSTLELGDSALYLCASSLGEVNGNTIYFGEGSWLTVV.

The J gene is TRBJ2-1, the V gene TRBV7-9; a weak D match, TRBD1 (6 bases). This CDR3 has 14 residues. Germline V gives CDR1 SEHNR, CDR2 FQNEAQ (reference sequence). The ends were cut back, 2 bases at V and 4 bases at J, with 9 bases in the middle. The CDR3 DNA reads TGTGCCAGCAGCTTACGGGACACTTACAATGAGCAGTTCTTC. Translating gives CASSLRDTYNEQFF.

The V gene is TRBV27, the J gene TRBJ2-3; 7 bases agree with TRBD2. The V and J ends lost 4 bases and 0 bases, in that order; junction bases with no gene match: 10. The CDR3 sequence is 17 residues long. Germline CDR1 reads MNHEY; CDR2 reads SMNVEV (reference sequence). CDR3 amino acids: CASSSIFSGHSTDTQYF. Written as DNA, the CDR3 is TGTGCCAGCAGTTCAATTTTTAGCGGGCATAGCACAGATACGCAGTATTTT.

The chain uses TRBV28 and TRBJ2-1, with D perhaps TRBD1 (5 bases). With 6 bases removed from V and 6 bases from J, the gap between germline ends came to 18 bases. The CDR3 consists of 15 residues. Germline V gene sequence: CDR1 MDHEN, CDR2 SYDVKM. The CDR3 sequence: CASSRPLLGRNEQFF. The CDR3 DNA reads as TGTGCCAGCAGCCGCCCATTGTTGGGGCGCAATGAGCAGTTCTTC.

CDR3 bases: TGTGCCAGCAGTGATAGCGGGGGCACAGATACGCAGTATTTT. Translation gives CASSDSGGTDTQYF. The chain joins TRBV6-5 to TRBJ2-3, with TRBD2 matching over 8 bases. The V gene's germline CDR1 is MNHEY and CDR2 SVGAGI. The CDR3 loop spans 14 amino acids. Trimming cost V 5 bases and J 1 base; bases outside gene matches: 2.

The CDR3 DNA reads as TGCGCCAGCAGCCTGGACGGAGTACGCGGACTAGCGGGAGACGTCGGCCACGACGCCCAGTACTTC. Translation: CASSLDGVRGLAGDVGHDAQYF. The J gene is TRBJ2-5, the V gene TRBV5-1; 13 nucleotides agree with TRBD2. V lost 4 bases and J lost 9; bases outside the gene matches: 30. The CDR3 extends over 22 amino acids. Germline V CDR1 and CDR2: SGHRS, YFSETQ. Filled out from reference TRBV5-1 and TRBJ2-5, the complete variable domain reads KAGVTQTPRYLIKTRGQQVTLSCSPISGHRSVSWYQQTPGQGLQFLFEYFSETQRNKGNFPGRFSGRQFSNSRSEMNVSTLELGDSALYLCASSLDGVRGLAGDVGHDAQYFGPGTRLLVL.

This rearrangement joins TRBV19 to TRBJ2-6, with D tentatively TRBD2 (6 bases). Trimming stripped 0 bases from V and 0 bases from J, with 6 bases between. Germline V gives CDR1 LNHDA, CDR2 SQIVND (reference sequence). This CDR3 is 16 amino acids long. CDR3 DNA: TGTGCCAGTAGTATAGAGGAGGGCTCTGGGGCCAACGTCCTGACTTTC. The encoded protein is CASSIEEGSGANVLTF. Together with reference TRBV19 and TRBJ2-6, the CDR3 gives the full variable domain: DGGITQSPKYLFRKEGQNVTLSCEQNLNHDAMYWYRQDPGQGLRLIYYSQIVNDFQKGDIAEGYSVSREKKESFPLTVTSAQKNPTAFYLCASSIEEGSGANVLTFGAGSRLTVL.

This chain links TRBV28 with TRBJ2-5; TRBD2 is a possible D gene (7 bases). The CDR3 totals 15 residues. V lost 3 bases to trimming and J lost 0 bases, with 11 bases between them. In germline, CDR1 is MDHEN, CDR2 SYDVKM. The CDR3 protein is CASSFLGGDQETQYF. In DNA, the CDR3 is TGTGCCAGCAGTTTTCTAGGGGGGGACCAAGAGACCCAGTACTTC.